The present entry profiles one T cell receptor beta chain with its context. The sample comes from a study of neoadjuvant nivolumab and ipilimumab in lung cancer. The data were produced by immunoSEQ multiplex PCR, yet TCRdb's version contains in-frame clones alone and is incomplete. The data show 30,000 or so clones, with 83% seen just once and around 5% held by the top ten. CDR1 and CDR2 (germline): SGHDT, YYEEEE. Deletions cut 3 bases from V and 4 bases from J, with 16 bases between. The CDR3 consists of 15 residues. The chain carries TRBV5-6 and TRBJ2-5, with D possibly TRBD1 on 7 matching bases. The specimen comprised tumor tissue, sampled after neoadjuvant nivolumab, alone or with ipilimumab, at or shortly before surgery. This TCR came from an adult with non-small cell lung cancer. The CDR3 DNA is TGTGCCAGCAGCTCGGGGGACAGACGGGTAGAGACCCAGTACTTC. Its translation is CASSSGDRRVETQYF.